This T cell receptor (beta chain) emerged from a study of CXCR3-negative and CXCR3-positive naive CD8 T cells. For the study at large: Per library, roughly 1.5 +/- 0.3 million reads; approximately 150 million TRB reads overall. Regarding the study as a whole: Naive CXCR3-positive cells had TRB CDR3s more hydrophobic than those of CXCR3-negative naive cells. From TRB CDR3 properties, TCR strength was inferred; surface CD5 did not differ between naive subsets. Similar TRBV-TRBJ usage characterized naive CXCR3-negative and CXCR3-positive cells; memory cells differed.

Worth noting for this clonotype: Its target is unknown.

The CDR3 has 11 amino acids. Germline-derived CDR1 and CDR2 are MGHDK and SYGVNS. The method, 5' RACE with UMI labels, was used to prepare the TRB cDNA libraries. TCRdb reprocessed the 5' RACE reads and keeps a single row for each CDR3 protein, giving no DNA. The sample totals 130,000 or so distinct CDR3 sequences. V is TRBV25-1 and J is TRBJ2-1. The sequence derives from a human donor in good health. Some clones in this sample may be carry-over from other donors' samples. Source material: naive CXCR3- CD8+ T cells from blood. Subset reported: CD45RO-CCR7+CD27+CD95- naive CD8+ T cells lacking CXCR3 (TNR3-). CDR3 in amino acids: CASREYNEQFF.